Listed below are T cell receptor beta chains from one sample, sequenced in a study of blood T cell repertoires in COVID-19. The table came from immunoSEQ multiplex PCR; TCRdb's copy has only in-frame clones and leaves some out. The data show 130,000 to 150,000 clones, over 70% seen once. Sequencing was done on a sample of peripheral blood. The receptors derive from a woman aged 60-75 years with acute or convalescent COVID-19. Each CDR3 is given with its conserved first and last residue. The D gene is left open where the match is weak. Clone size is stated in some rows and not others, as once, few, many or a class when expanded.

size | D | J | V | DNA | CDR3
- | TRBD2 | TRBJ2-7 | TRBV28 | TGTGCCAGCAGTTTCGCCCAAGCGGGAGTAGGTCACTACGAGCAGTACTTC | CASSFAQAGVGHYEQYF
- | TRBD2 | TRBJ2-1 | TRBV15 | TGTGCCACCTCGACTAGCGGGCTTGGCCATGAGCAGTTCTTC | CATSTSGLGHEQFF
- | TRBD1 | TRBJ2-7 | TRBV7-9 | TGTGCCAGCAGCGGGACAGATTACGAGCAGTACTTC | CASSGTDYEQYF
- | - | TRBJ1-1 | TRBV27 | TGTGCCAGCAGTTTAACCTACAGGGAGAACACTGAAGCTTTCTTT | CASSLTYRENTEAFF
- | - | TRBJ2-4 | TRBV2 | TGTGCCACCCAGGGGACGGTGGGAAACATTCAGTACTTC | CATQGTVGNIQYF
- | TRBD1 | TRBJ2-1 | TRBV30 | TGTGCCTGGAGTGTACCAGGACAGGGTTCCAATGAGCAGTTCTTC | CAWSVPGQGSNEQFF
- | - | TRBJ1-1 | TRBV9 | TGTGCCAGCAGCGCCCAACCGAAGACAGCCCCAGCTTTCTTT | CASSAQPKTAPAFF
once | - | TRBJ1-2 | TRBV30 | TGTGCCTGCCATAGTCCCAGGGCTAACTATGGCTACACCTTC | CACHSPRANYGYTF
once | TRBD1 | TRBJ1-2 | TRBV6-5 | TGTGCCAGCAGTTACCTCAGGGGGCGGAACTATGGCTACACCTTC | CASSYLRGRNYGYTF
- | - | TRBJ1-2 | TRBV12-3/TRBV12-4 | TGTGCCAGCAGTTCGACAGGCTATGGCTACACCTTC | CASSSTGYGYTF
- | - | TRBJ2-3 | TRBV29-1 | TGCAGCGTTGGGCAGGGGGGAAGCACAGATACACAGTATTTT | CSVGQGGSTDTQYF
- | - | TRBJ2-2 | TRBV6-6 | TGTGCCAGCATTGGGCAGGGCGTTAACACCGGGGAGCTGTTTTTT | CASIGQGVNTGELFF
- | - | TRBJ1-4 | TRBV30 | TGTGCCTGGAGTGTGGGCAGGGCAGAAAAACTGTTTTTT | CAWSVGRAEKLFF
- | TRBD2 | TRBJ2-1 | TRBV18 | TGTGCCAGCTCCCTTTTACCTGCGGGAGGGCTGCCCTCCTACAATGAGCAGTTCTTC | CASSLLPAGGLPSYNEQFF
- | - | TRBJ1-1 | TRBV19 | TGTGCCAGTAATGGTAGGGGGGGGGACACTGAAGCTTTCTTT | CASNGRGGDTEAFF
- | - | TRBJ1-2 | TRBV19 | TGTGCCAGTAGTATACCAGGGTTCTTTGGCTACACCTTC | CASSIPGFFGYTF
- | - | TRBJ2-3 | TRBV5-5 | TGTGCCAGCAGCTGGGGAGGAGGGAGGCTTGGCACAGATACGCAGTATTTT | CASSWGGGRLGTDTQYF
- | - | TRBJ2-2 | TRBV28 | TGTGCCAGCAGTTTAGCGGTTACGAACACCGGGGAGCTGTTTTTT | CASSLAVTNTGELFF
- | - | TRBJ2-3 | TRBV27 | TGTGCCAGCAGGAGGTACACAGATACGCAGTATTTT | CASRRYTDTQYF
- | - | TRBJ2-1 | TRBV5-4 | TGTGCCAGCAGCCCGGGACTTCCTAGCTCCTACAATGAGCAGTTCTTC | CASSPGLPSSYNEQFF
few | - | TRBJ2-1 | TRBV19 | TGTGCCAGTAGTTCGGTGAGGAGCTCCTACAATGAGCAGTTCTTC | CASSSVRSSYNEQFF
- | TRBD2 | TRBJ2-7 | TRBV27 | TGTGCCAGCAGTTTAAGCGGGGACGAGCAGTACTTC | CASSLSGDEQYF
few | - | TRBJ2-3 | TRBV7-9 | TGTGCCAGCAGCTTTTCTCCTGGCACAGATACGCAGTATTTT | CASSFSPGTDTQYF
- | TRBD1 | TRBJ2-7 | TRBV5-5 | TGTGCCAGCAGCTTGTCGGGACAGGCTTACTACGAGCAGTACTTC | CASSLSGQAYYEQYF
few | TRBD2 | TRBJ2-7 | TRBV3-1/TRBV3-2 | TGTGCCAGCAGAAATAGCGGGAGGTCCTCCTACGAGCAGTACTTC | CASRNSGRSSYEQYF
- | TRBD2 | TRBJ2-1 | TRBV7-9 | TGTGCCAGCAGCTGGACTAGCGGGATTCTCGATGAGCAGTTCTTC | CASSWTSGILDEQFF
- | TRBD2 | TRBJ2-1 | TRBV7-9 | TGTGCCAGCAGCTCCCTAGCGGGAGGGGTCAATGAGCAGTTCTTC | CASSSLAGGVNEQFF
- | TRBD2 | TRBJ2-3 | TRBV27 | TGTGCCAGCAGTTCGTACGCGGGAGGAACAGATACGCAGTATTTT | CASSSYAGGTDTQYF
- | TRBD2 | TRBJ2-7 | TRBV9 | TGTGCCAGCAGCACCCCGTTTAGCGGGAGAGAAGAGCAGTACTTC | CASSTPFSGREEQYF
- | TRBD1 | TRBJ1-2 | TRBV2 | TGTGCCAGCAGACCGAACAGGGGTTGGCTGGGGAGCTACACCTTC | CASRPNRGWLGSYTF
- | TRBD2 | TRBJ2-7 | TRBV5-1 | TGCGCCAGCAGCCGTAGCGGGAGGCTCATCGAGCAGTACTTC | CASSRSGRLIEQYF
- | - | TRBJ1-1 | TRBV27 | TGTGCCAGCAGGGCCGAGGGCGGGGGGAACACTGAAGCTTTCTTT | CASRAEGGGNTEAFF
- | - | TRBJ2-7 | TRBV11-2 | TGTGCCAGCAGCTTAGATCGAACCCGATATGCGGAGCAGTACTTC | CASSLDRTRYAEQYF
- | TRBD2 | TRBJ2-1 | TRBV19 | TGTGCCAGTAGTATAGGAGGGACTAGCGGTGACAATGAGCAGTTCTTC | CASSIGGTSGDNEQFF
- | - | TRBJ1-1 | TRBV5-1 | TGCGCCAGCAGCTTGGGGACAGCTTTGGTGGGCACTGAAGCTTTCTTT | CASSLGTALVGTEAFF
once | - | TRBJ2-7 | TRBV5-6 | TGTGCCAGCAGCTTGTGGTCTACTTACGAGCAGTACTTC | CASSLWSTYEQYF
- | TRBD1 | TRBJ2-3 | TRBV5-4 | TGTGCCAGCAGCTTGCACAGGGGTGGCACAGATACGCAGTATTTT | CASSLHRGGTDTQYF
- | TRBD1 | TRBJ1-2 | TRBV19 | TGTGCCAGTAGTCCGTCGACAGGGGGCCCCGGTGGCTACACCTTC | CASSPSTGGPGGYTF
few | - | TRBJ2-7 | TRBV27 | TGTGCCACCCCTAAAGAGCAGTACTTC | CATPKEQYF
- | - | TRBJ1-3 | TRBV2 | TGTGCCAGCAGTACAAACCCCACAAGCTCTGGAAACACCATATATTTT | CASSTNPTSSGNTIYF
once | - | TRBJ2-2 | TRBV3-1/TRBV3-2 | TGTGCCAGCAGCCTAGGGGGTCCCGGGGAGCTGTTTTTT | CASSLGGPGELFF
- | TRBD2 | TRBJ2-7 | TRBV5-4 | TGTGCCAGCAGCTCGGGACTAGCGGAAAACTACGAGCAGTACTTC | CASSSGLAENYEQYF
many | TRBD2 | TRBJ2-7 | TRBV7-8 | TGTGCCAGCAGCTTTGGCGGGAGGGCCCTCGACGAGCAGTACTTC | CASSFGGRALDEQYF
- | - | TRBJ1-4 | TRBV28 | TGTGCCAGCACCCCCCCCGGTCCTCAGGGTGAAAAACTGTTTTTT | CASTPPGPQGEKLFF
- | - | TRBJ2-7 | TRBV6-2/TRBV6-3 | TGTGCCAGCAGTCGTATGACTAGCAGGGGATACGAGCAGTACTTC | CASSRMTSRGYEQYF
- | TRBD1 | TRBJ2-7 | TRBV30 | TGTGCCTGGAGTAGGACAGGGGGCCCCTACGAGCAGTACTTC | CAWSRTGGPYEQYF
once | - | TRBJ2-7 | TRBV4-1 | TGCGCCAGCAGTACCGGGACACTCTACGAGCAGTACTTC | CASSTGTLYEQYF
few | - | TRBJ2-1 | TRBV7-9 | TGTGCCAGCAGCTTTTTAGTTCTCAATGAGCAGTTCTTC | CASSFLVLNEQFF
- | - | TRBJ2-3 | TRBV19 | TGTGCCAGTAGTACTTCAGGCACCCGCACAGATACGCAGTATTTT | CASSTSGTRTDTQYF
- | TRBD1 | TRBJ2-1 | TRBV5-1 | TGCGCCAGCAGCACTGGGACAGATTTCTACAATGAGCAGTTCTTC | CASSTGTDFYNEQFF
- | - | TRBJ1-2 | TRBV3-1/TRBV3-2 | TGTGCCAGCAGCCAAGGGGAGGGGACGGGCTATGGCTACACCTTC | CASSQGEGTGYGYTF
- | TRBD2 | TRBJ2-5 | TRBV3-1/TRBV3-2 | TGTGCCAGCAGCCAAGGACTAGCGGGAGATGCTGAGACCCAGTACTTC | CASSQGLAGDAETQYF
once | - | TRBJ2-2 | TRBV5-1 | TGCGCCAGCAGTTGGAGGGGCCCGAACACCGGGGAGCTGTTTTTT | CASSWRGPNTGELFF